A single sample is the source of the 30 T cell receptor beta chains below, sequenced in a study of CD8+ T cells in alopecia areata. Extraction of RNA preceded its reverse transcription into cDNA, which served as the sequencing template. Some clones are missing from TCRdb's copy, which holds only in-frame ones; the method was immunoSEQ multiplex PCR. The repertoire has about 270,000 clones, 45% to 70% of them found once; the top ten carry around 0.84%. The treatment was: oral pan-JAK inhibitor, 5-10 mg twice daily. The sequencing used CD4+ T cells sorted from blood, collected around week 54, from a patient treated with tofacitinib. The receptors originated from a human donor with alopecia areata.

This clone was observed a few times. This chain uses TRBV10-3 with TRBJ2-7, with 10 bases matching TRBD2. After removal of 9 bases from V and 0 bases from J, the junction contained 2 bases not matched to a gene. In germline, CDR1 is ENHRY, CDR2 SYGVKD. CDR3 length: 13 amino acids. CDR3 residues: CAIRTSGSYEQYF. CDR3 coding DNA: TGTGCCATAAGGACTAGCGGCTCCTACGAGCAGTACTTC.

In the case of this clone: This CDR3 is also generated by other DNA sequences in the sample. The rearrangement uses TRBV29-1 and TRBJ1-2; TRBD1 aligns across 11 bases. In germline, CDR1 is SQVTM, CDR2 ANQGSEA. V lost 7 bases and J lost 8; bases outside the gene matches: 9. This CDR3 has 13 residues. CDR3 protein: CSATGQGAWGYTF. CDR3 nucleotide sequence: TGCAGCGCGACCGGACAGGGGGCTTGGGGCTACACCTTC.

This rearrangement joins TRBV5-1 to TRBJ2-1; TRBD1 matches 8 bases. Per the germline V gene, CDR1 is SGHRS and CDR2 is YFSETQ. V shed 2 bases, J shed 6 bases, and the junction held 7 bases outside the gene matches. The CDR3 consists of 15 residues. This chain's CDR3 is CASSFGQGGSNEQFF. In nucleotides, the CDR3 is TGCGCCAGCAGCTTTGGACAGGGTGGATCCAATGAGCAGTTCTTC.

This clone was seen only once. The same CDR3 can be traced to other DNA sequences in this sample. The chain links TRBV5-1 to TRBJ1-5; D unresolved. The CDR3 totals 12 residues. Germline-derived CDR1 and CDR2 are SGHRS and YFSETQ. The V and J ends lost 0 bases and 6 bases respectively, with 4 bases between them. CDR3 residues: CASSLEGQPQHF. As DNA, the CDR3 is TGCGCCAGCAGCTTGGAGGGTCAGCCCCAGCATTTT. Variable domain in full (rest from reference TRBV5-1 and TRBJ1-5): KAGVTQTPRYLIKTRGQQVTLSCSPISGHRSVSWYQQTPGQGLQFLFEYFSETQRNKGNFPGRFSGRQFSNSRSEMNVSTLELGDSALYLCASSLEGQPQHFGDGTRLSIL.

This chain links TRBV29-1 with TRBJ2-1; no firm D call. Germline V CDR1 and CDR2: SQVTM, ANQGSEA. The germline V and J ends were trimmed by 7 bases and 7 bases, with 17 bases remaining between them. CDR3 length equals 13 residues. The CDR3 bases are TGCAGCGCCGCCGGGCCGTGGGTGAATGAGCAGTTCTTC. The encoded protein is CSAAGPWVNEQFF.

The CDR3 nucleotides read TGCGCCAGCAGCTTGGGACAGACTTATAATTCACCCCTCCACTTT. The encoded protein is CASSLGQTYNSPLHF. V and J are TRBV5-1 and TRBJ1-6; D is perhaps TRBD1 (5 bases). There are 15 residues in the CDR3. Germline lookup yields CDR1 SGHRS and CDR2 YFSETQ. V was cut by 0 bases and J by 4 bases, with 8 bases left in between.

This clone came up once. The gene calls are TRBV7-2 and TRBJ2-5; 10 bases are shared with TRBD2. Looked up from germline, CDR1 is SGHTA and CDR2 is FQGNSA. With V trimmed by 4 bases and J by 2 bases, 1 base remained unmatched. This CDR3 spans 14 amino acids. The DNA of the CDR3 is TGTGCCAGCAGCTCACTAGCGGGACAAGAGACCCAGTACTTC. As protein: CASSSLAGQETQYF.

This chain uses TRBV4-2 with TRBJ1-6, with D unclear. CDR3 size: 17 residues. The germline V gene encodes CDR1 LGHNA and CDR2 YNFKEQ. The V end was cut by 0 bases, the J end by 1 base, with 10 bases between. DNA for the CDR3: TGTGCCAGCAGCCAAGAATCGGGGATGTCCTATAATTCACCCCTCCACTTT. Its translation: CASSQESGMSYNSPLHF.

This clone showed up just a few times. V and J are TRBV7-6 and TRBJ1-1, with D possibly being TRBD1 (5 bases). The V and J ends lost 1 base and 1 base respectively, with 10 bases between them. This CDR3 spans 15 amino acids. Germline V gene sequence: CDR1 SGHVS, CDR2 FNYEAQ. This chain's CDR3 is CASSLVQGSNTEAFF. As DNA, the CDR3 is TGTGCCAGCAGCTTAGTTCAGGGATCGAACACTGAAGCTTTCTTT.

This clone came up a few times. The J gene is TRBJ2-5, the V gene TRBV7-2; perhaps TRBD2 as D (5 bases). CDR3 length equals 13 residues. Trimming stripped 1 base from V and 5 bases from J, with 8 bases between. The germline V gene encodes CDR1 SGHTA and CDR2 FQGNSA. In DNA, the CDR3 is TGTGCCAGCAGCTTAGGCGGGTTTGAGACCCAGTACTTC. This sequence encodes CASSLGGFETQYF.

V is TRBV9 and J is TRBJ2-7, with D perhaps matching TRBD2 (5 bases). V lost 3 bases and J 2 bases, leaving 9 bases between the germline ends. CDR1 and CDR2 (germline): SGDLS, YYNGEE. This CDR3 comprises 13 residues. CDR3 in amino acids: CASSEVGTYEQYF. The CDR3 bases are TGTGCCAGCAGCGAGGTCGGGACCTACGAGCAGTACTTC.

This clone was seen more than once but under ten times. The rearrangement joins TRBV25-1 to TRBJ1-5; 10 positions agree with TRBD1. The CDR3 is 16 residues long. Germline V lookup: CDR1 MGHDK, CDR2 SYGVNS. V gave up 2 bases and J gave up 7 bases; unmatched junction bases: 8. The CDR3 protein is CASSEEDRGFGQPQHF. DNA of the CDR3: TGTGCCAGCAGTGAAGAGGACAGGGGGTTTGGGCAGCCCCAGCATTTT.

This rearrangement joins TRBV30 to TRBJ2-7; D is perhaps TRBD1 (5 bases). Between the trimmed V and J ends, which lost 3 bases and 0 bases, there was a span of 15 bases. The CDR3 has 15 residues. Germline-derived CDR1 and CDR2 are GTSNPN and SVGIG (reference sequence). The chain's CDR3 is CAWSSLGASSYEQYF. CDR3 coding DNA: TGTGCCTGGAGCTCCTTAGGGGCGAGCTCCTACGAGCAGTACTTC.

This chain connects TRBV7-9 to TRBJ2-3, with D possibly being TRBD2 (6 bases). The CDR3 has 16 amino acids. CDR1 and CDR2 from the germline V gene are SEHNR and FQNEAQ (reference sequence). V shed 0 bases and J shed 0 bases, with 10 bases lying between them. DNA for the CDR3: TGTGCCAGCAGCTTAGCTAGCGGCGCTAGCACAGATACGCAGTATTTT. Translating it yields CASSLASGASTDTQYF.

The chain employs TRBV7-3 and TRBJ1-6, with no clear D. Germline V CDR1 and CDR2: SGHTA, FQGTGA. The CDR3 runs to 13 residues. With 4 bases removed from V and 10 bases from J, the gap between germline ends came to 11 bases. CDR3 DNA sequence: TGTGCCAGCAGCTCGGGTAATGGCTCACCCCTCCACTTT. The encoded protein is CASSSGNGSPLHF.

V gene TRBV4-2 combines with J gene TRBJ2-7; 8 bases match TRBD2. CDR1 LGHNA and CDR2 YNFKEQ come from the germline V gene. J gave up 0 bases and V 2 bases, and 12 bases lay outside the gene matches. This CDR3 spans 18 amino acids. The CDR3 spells CASSQSVSGTRSSYEQYF. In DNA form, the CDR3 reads TGTGCCAGCAGCCAAAGTGTTAGCGGGACGAGGAGCTCCTACGAGCAGTACTTC.

CDR3 in DNA: TGCGCCAGCAGCTATAGACTGAACTACGAGCAGTACTTC. This sequence encodes CASSYRLNYEQYF. The chain combines TRBV5-1 with TRBJ2-7; D gene uncertain. The CDR3 spans 13 residues. Trimming left V 3 bases short and J 3 bases short, with 10 bases between. Germline V gene data show CDR1 as SGHRS and CDR2 as YFSETQ.

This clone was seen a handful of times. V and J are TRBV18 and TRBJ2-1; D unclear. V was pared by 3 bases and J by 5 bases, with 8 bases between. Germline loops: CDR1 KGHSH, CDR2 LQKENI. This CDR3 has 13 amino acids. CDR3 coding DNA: TGTGCCAGCTCACCGGCCCGGCACAATGAGCAGTTCTTC. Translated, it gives CASSPARHNEQFF.

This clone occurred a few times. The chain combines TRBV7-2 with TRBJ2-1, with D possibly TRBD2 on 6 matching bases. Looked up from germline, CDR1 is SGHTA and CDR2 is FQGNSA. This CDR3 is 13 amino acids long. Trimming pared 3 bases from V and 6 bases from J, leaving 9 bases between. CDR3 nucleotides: TGTGCCAGCAGCTTCCGTAGCGGCAATGAGCAGTTCTTC. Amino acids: CASSFRSGNEQFF.

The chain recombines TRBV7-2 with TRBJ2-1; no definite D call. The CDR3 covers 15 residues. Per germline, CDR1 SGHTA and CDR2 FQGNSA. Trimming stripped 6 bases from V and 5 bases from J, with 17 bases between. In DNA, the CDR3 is TGTGCCAGCAGGTCGCCGGGCGCTGCCAACAATGAGCAGTTCTTC. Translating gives CASRSPGAANNEQFF.

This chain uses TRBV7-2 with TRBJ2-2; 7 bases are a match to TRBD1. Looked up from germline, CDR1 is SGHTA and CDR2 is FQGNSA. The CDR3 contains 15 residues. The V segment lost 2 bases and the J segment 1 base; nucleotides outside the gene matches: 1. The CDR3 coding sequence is TGTGCCAGCAGCTTACGGACAGGGAACACCGGGGAGCTGTTTTTT. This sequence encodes CASSLRTGNTGELFF. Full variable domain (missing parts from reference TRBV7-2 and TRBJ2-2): GAGVSQSPSNKVTEKGKDVELRCDPISGHTALYWYRQSLGQGLEFLIYFQGNSAPDKSGLPSDRFSAERTGGSVSTLTIQRTQQEDSAVYLCASSLRTGNTGELFFGEGSRLTVL.

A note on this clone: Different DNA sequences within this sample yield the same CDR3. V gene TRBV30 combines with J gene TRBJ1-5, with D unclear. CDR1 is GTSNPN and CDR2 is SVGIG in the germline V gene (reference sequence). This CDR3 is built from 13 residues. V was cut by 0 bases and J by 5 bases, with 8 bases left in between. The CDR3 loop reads CAWSVLGDQPQHF. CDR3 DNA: TGTGCCTGGAGTGTACTGGGAGATCAGCCCCAGCATTTT. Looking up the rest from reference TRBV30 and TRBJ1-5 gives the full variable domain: SQTIHQWPATLVQPVGSPLSLECTVEGTSNPNLYWYRQAAGRGLQLLFYSVGIGQISSEVPQNLSASRPQDRQFILSSKKLLLSDSGFYLCAWSVLGDQPQHFGDGTRLSIL.

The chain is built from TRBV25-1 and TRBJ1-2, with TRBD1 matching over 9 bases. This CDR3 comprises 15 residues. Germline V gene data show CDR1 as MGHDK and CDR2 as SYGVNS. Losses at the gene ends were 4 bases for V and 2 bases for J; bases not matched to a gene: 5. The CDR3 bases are TGTGCCAGCAGTGGCGGAGACAGGGGGAACTATGGCTACACCTTC. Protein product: CASSGGDRGNYGYTF.

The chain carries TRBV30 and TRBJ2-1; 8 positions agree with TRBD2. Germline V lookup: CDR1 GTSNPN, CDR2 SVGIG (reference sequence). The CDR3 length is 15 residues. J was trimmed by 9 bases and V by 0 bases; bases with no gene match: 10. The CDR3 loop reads CAWSVRWRGDGEQFF. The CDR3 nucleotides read TGTGCCTGGAGTGTTAGGTGGCGGGGGGACGGTGAGCAGTTCTTC.

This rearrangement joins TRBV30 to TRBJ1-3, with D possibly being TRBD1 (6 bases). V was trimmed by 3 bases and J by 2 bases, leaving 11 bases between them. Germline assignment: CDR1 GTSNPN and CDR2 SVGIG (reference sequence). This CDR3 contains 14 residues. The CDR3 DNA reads TGTGCCTGGAGCTTGACAGGCGCTGGAAACACCATATATTTT. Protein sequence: CAWSLTGAGNTIYF.

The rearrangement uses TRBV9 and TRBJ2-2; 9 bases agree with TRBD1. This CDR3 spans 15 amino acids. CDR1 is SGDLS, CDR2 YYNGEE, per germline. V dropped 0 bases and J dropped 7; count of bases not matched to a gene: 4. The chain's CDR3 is CASSVAGTGFGELFF. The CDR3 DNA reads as TGTGCCAGCAGCGTAGCGGGGACAGGGTTCGGGGAGCTGTTTTTT.

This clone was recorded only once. The chain's CDR3 is CASSDGGQPQHF. The CDR3 DNA sequence: TGTGCCAGCAGTGACGGGGGTCAGCCCCAGCATTTT. The chain carries TRBV25-1 and TRBJ1-5; TRBD1 is a possible D gene (5 bases). The V and J ends lost 3 bases and 6 bases respectively, with 6 bases between them. This CDR3 contains 12 residues. Germline V gene data show CDR1 as MGHDK and CDR2 as SYGVNS.

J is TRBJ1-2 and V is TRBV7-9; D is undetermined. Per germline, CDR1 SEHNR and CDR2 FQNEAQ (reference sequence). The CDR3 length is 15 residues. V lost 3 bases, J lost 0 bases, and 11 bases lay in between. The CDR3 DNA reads TGTGCCAGCAGCTTCTCGTCAGCCGCTAACTATGGCTACACCTTC. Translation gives CASSFSSAANYGYTF.

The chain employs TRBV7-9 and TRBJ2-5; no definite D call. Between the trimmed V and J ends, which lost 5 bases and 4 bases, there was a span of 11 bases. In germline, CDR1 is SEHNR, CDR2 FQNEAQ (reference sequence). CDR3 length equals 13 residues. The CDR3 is CASSQSTGETQYF. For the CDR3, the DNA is TGTGCCAGCAGCCAGAGTACGGGAGAGACCCAGTACTTC.

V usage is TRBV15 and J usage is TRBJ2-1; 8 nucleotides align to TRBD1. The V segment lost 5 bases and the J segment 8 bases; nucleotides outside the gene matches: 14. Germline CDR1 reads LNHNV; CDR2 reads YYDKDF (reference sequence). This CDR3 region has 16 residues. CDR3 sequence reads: CATSEAGGRRSDEQFF. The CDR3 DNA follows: TGTGCCACCAGCGAGGCAGGGGGCAGGAGATCGGATGAGCAGTTCTTC.